A selection of T cell receptor beta chains follows, all from one sample in a study of T cells after yellow fever vaccination. TCRdb independently ran MiXCR on the 5' RACE reads; one entry per CDR3 protein. The top ten hold roughly 3% of the sample, which has 170,000 or so distinct CDR3 sequences, approximately 6.2% seen once. The sample in question was CD4+ T cells sorted from PBMCs, obtained on the day of the first yellow fever vaccination. The receptor source for this set is a young man who received the YFV17D yellow fever vaccine. Both conserved end residues are part of each CDR3. The order of the fields is CDR3 length, D gene, clone size, J gene, V gene, CDR3 protein, CDR3 DNA. D genes are given only for firm matches. Rows give clone size only sometimes, using once, few, many, or a class for an expanded clone.

>15|.|many|TRBJ1-5|TRBV12-3/TRBV12-4
CASSFSGFSNQPQHF
TGTGCCAGCAGTTTCTCCGGATTCTCTAATCAGCCCCAGCATTTT
>14|TRBD1|few|TRBJ1-1|TRBV15
CATSRNTGETEAFF
TGTGCCACCAGCAGAAATACAGGGGAAACTGAAGCTTTCTTT
>15|.|.|TRBJ1-3|TRBV7-2
CASSLGAASGNTIYF
TGTGCCAGCAGCTTAGGGGCGGCTTCTGGAAACACCATATATTTT
>14|.|few|TRBJ1-1|TRBV5-5
CASILRLTNTEAFF
TGTGCCAGCATCCTTCGACTTACGAACACTGAAGCTTTCTTT
>15|.|few|TRBJ2-4|TRBV13
CASSPALTGLNIQYF
TGTGCCAGCAGCCCAGCCTTGACAGGCCTAAACATTCAGTACTTC
>17|TRBD1|many|TRBJ2-3|TRBV6-1
CASSASPGQRSTDTQYF
TGTGCCAGCAGTGCTTCTCCGGGACAGAGGAGCACAGATACGCAGTATTTT
>15|TRBD1|many|TRBJ1-1|TRBV11-2
CASSLRDRTNTEAFF
TGTGCCAGCAGCTTAAGGGACAGAACGAACACTGAAGCTTTCTTT
>16|.|many|TRBJ2-5|TRBV7-2
CASSQEPRGGRKTQYF
TGTGCCAGCAGCCAAGAGCCCAGGGGTGGGAGAAAGACCCAGTACTTC
>12|.|many|TRBJ2-5|TRBV5-1
CASSQEQETQYF
TGCGCCAGCAGCCAGGAACAAGAGACCCAGTACTTC
>17|.|.|TRBJ1-5|TRBV30
CAWSPHRDPRPNQPQHF
TGTGCCTGGAGTCCACACCGGGACCCCCGGCCCAATCAGCCCCAGCATTTT
>14|.|many|TRBJ1-4|TRBV5-1
CASSLAMYGGELFF
TGCGCCAGCAGCTTGGCAATGTATGGGGGAGAACTGTTTTTT
>17|TRBD1|many|TRBJ1-6|TRBV10-3
CAIRAGTGVQDSSPLHF
TGTGCCATCAGGGCCGGGACAGGGGTCCAAGATAGTTCACCCCTCCACTTT
>15|.|few|TRBJ2-4|TRBV19
CASDRGGAVKNIQYF
TGTGCCTCCGATAGGGGGGGGGCTGTCAAAAACATTCAGTACTTC
>14|.|many|TRBJ1-5|TRBV7-2
CASTQAYSNQPQHF
TGTGCCAGCACACAAGCTTATAGCAATCAGCCCCAGCATTTT
>15|.|.|TRBJ1-3|TRBV5-4
CASRPGLGSGNTIYF
TGTGCCAGCAGGCCAGGGTTGGGGTCCGGAAACACCATATATTTT
>16|TRBD1|few|TRBJ1-2|TRBV18
CASSPRSGGNNYGYTF
TGTGCCAGCTCACCACGGTCAGGGGGCAATAACTATGGCTACACCTTC
>19|.|.|TRBJ2-5|TRBV6-2/TRBV6-3
CASSYSMGKYRQGGETQYF
TGTGCCAGCAGTTACTCGATGGGGAAGTACCGCCAAGGCGGGGAGACCCAGTACTTC
>14|TRBD2|many|TRBJ2-3|TRBV29-1
CSVAGLAGGDTQYF
TGCAGCGTCGCCGGACTAGCGGGGGGGGATACGCAGTATTTT
>15|TRBD1|.|TRBJ2-7|TRBV7-3
CASSPWDRGSYEQYF
TGTGCCAGCAGCCCATGGGACAGGGGGAGCTACGAGCAGTACTTC
>14|TRBD1|.|TRBJ1-4|TRBV7-2
CASSSWTGNEKLFF
TGTGCCAGCAGCTCCTGGACAGGAAATGAAAAACTGTTTTTT
>13|.|many|TRBJ2-3|TRBV5-1
CASSGDNTDTQYF
TGCGCCAGCAGCGGGGACAACACAGATACGCAGTATTTT
>15|.|.|TRBJ2-7|TRBV5-1
CASSLEPGAKAEQYF
TGCGCCAGCAGCTTGGAACCAGGGGCAAAGGCCGAGCAGTACTTC
>13|TRBD2|.|TRBJ2-5|TRBV10-2
CASSEAIAGAQYF
TGCGCCAGCAGTGAAGCGATCGCGGGGGCCCAGTACTTC
>14|.|.|TRBJ1-2|TRBV12-3/TRBV12-4
CASRAASHLYGYTF
TGTGCCAGCAGAGCGGCCTCCCACCTCTATGGCTACACCTTC
>16|.|many|TRBJ1-2|TRBV4-2
CASSQDRERRIYGYTF
TGTGCCAGCAGCCAAGATCGGGAGAGGCGGATCTATGGCTACACCTTC
>15|.|many|TRBJ2-2|TRBV5-6
CASSLRARDTGELFF
TGTGCCAGCAGCCTACGGGCCCGGGACACCGGGGAGCTGTTTTTT
>13|.|many|TRBJ1-5|TRBV12-3/TRBV12-4
CASSLDHTQPQHF
TGTGCCAGCAGTTTAGATCATACTCAGCCCCAGCATTTT
>14|.|.|TRBJ2-3|TRBV5-1
CASSPLDRGDTQYF
TGCGCCAGCTCCCCCCTTGACCGTGGAGATACGCAGTATTTT
>15|TRBD1|.|TRBJ2-2|TRBV2
CASSVDRGRSGELFF
TGTGCCAGCAGTGTAGACAGGGGGCGATCCGGGGAGCTGTTTTTT
>14|.|few|TRBJ1-2|TRBV28
CASSLEGLWYGYTF
TGTGCCAGCAGTTTAGAGGGGTTATGGTATGGCTACACCTTC
>12|.|few|TRBJ2-3|TRBV6-2/TRBV6-3
CASSKEADTQYF
TGTGCCAGCAGCAAAGAAGCAGATACGCAGTATTTT
>16|TRBD2|many|TRBJ2-5|TRBV7-8
CASSLTSGGARRTQYF
TGTGCCAGCAGCTTAACTAGCGGGGGGGCTCGGCGAACCCAGTACTTC
>16|TRBD2|few|TRBJ2-2|TRBV5-4
CASSLPRGGNTGELFF
TGTGCCAGCAGCCTCCCGCGGGGGGGAAACACCGGGGAGCTGTTTTTT
>13|TRBD1|many|TRBJ2-4|TRBV7-2
CASSPGQLNIQYF
TGTGCCAGCAGCCCGGGACAGCTAAACATTCAGTACTTC
>15|TRBD2|.|TRBJ2-3|TRBV19
CASSDERGHTDTQYF
TGTGCCAGTAGTGACGAGCGGGGGCACACAGATACGCAGTATTTT
>14|TRBD2|few|TRBJ2-4|TRBV12-3/TRBV12-4
CASSRGLVKDIQYF
TGTGCCAGCAGTAGAGGACTAGTTAAAGACATTCAGTACTTC
>14|.|many|TRBJ1-2|TRBV6-1
CASLNQRVNYGYTF
TGTGCCAGCTTGAATCAAAGGGTTAACTATGGCTACACCTTC
>13|.|many|TRBJ2-2|TRBV5-4
CASKADYTGELFF
TGTGCCAGCAAAGCGGACTACACCGGGGAGCTGTTTTTT
>13|.|.|TRBJ1-4|TRBV29-1
CSVRPSTNEKLFF
TGCAGCGTCCGCCCTTCAACTAATGAAAAACTGTTTTTT
>13|.|many|TRBJ1-5|TRBV12-3/TRBV12-4
CASSGGDGQPQHF
TGTGCCAGCAGTGGGGGTGACGGTCAGCCCCAGCATTTT
>11|.|many|TRBJ2-5|TRBV5-1
CASSSRSTQYF
TGCGCCAGCAGCTCGCGGAGCACCCAGTACTTC
>14|TRBD1|.|TRBJ2-1|TRBV3-1
CASSSRTGRNEQFF
TGTGCCAGCAGCTCACGGACAGGGAGGAATGAGCAGTTCTTC
>14|.|few|TRBJ2-3|TRBV19
CASHRRGYTDTQYF
TGTGCCAGCCACCGGCGGGGATACACAGATACGCAGTATTTT
>12|.|.|TRBJ2-2|TRBV7-2
CASQLPPGELFF
TGTGCCAGCCAACTCCCCCCCGGGGAGCTGTTTTTT
>15|.|many|TRBJ2-7|TRBV3-1
CASSPSTGWAYEQYF
TGTGCCAGCAGCCCATCCACTGGGTGGGCCTACGAGCAGTACTTC
>13|.|.|TRBJ2-3|TRBV28
CASSPLRVDTQYF
TGTGCCAGCAGTCCCCTTAGGGTGGATACGCAGTATTTT
>14|TRBD1|few|TRBJ1-5|TRBV19
CASSIQGTDQPQHF
TGTGCCAGTAGCATACAGGGGACGGATCAGCCCCAGCATTTT
>14|.|many|TRBJ2-1|TRBV4-3
CASSQDVPRNEQFF
TGCGCCAGCAGCCAAGATGTCCCCCGGAATGAGCAGTTCTTC
>16|.|.|TRBJ2-3|TRBV7-9
CASSLSQSEGTDTQYF
TGTGCCAGCAGCTTATCGCAGTCCGAGGGTACAGATACGCAGTATTTT
>14|.|few|TRBJ1-3|TRBV12-3/TRBV12-4
CASILNNAGNTIYF
TGTGCCAGCATCCTAAATAACGCTGGAAACACCATATATTTT
>15|TRBD1|few|TRBJ1-2|TRBV5-1
CASSNPIRGPYGYTF
TGCGCCAGCAGCAATCCTATCAGGGGGCCCTATGGCTACACCTTC